Below are 26 T cell receptor beta chains sequenced from a single sample in a study of T cell repertoires in cytomegalovirus infection. TCRdb re-called the reads through MiXCR, storing one row per CDR3 protein. This sample has around 210,000 distinct CDR3 sequences, with around 6.2% found just once. The sample taken for sequencing was PBMCs. The source of these receptors is a human donor in good health (CMV status not recorded). Some clones in this sample may be carry-over from other donors' samples.

This clonotype was counted at least ten times. The chain joins TRBV7-2 to TRBJ2-1; 7 bases line up with TRBD1. The germline CDR1 and CDR2 sequences are SGHTA and FQGNSA. This CDR3 contains 13 residues. V trimming: 2 bases; J trimming: 10 bases; junction bases outside the gene matches: 5. CDR3 loop: CASSLRQGVEQFF. CDR3 in DNA: TGTGCCAGCAGCTTACGACAGGGCGTCGAGCAGTTCTTC.

The CDR3 is CASSLFRESTEAFF. Here the CDR3 DNA reads TGTGCCAGCAGTTTATTTCGGGAGAGCACTGAAGCTTTCTTT. This sequence joins TRBV27 and TRBJ1-1; unclear D gene. Between the trimmed V and J ends, which lost 1 base and 4 bases, there was a span of 10 bases. Germline CDR1 is MNHEY and CDR2 is SMNVEV (reference sequence). CDR3 length: 14 amino acids.

This clonotype has ten or more counts. The V gene is TRBV19, the J gene TRBJ1-4, with 10 bases identical to TRBD1. Germline CDR1 is LNHDA and CDR2 is SQIVND (reference sequence). V lost 5 bases to trimming and J lost 4 bases; unmatched junction nucleotides: 7. The CDR3 contains 16 residues. The CDR3 region is CASSPPWDRGNEKLFF. The CDR3 DNA sequence: TGTGCCAGTAGTCCCCCTTGGGACAGGGGTAATGAAAAACTGTTTTTT.

In its sample, this clonotype was seen many times. The V call is TRBV6-1, the J call TRBJ1-5, with TRBD1 identical over 10 bases. The CDR3 spans 14 residues. Germline lookup yields CDR1 MNHNS and CDR2 SASEGT. The J segment lost 8 bases and the V segment lost 8 bases, leaving 9 bases of the junction unmatched. CDR3 protein: CASESPGQGKPQHF. The CDR3, as DNA: TGTGCCAGCGAAAGCCCGGGACAGGGGAAGCCCCAGCATTTT.

This clonotype appeared many times. The J gene is TRBJ2-3, the V gene TRBV20-1; possibly TRBD2 for D (5 bases). In germline, CDR1 is DFQATT, CDR2 SNEGSKA (reference sequence). The CDR3 runs to 12 residues. Trimming stripped 7 bases from V and 4 bases from J, with 12 bases between. CDR3 sequence: CSGTPNSDTQYF. The CDR3 DNA reads as TGCAGTGGGACTCCTAACTCAGATACGCAGTATTTT.

The J gene is TRBJ1-1, the V gene TRBV5-6; D might be TRBD1 (5 bases). Germline CDR1 is SGHDT and CDR2 is YYEEEE. The CDR3 has 15 residues. The V gene lost 2 bases and the J gene lost 4 bases, with 15 bases spanning the gap. As DNA, the CDR3 is TGTGCCAGCAGCTTTGGGGACGGGATTGGCACTGAAGCTTTCTTT. Encoded protein: CASSFGDGIGTEAFF.

This clonotype occurred many times. The V call is TRBV7-2, the J call TRBJ1-1; 8 bases map to TRBD1. Germline V gene data show CDR1 as SGHTA and CDR2 as FQGNSA. This CDR3 comprises 15 residues. After removal of 3 bases from V and 1 base from J, the junction contained 4 bases not matched to a gene. The DNA for the CDR3 is TGTGCCAGCAGCTTTTACAGGGGGGAGAACACTGAAGCTTTCTTT. Protein sequence: CASSFYRGENTEAFF.

This clonotype was observed a handful of times. The V call is TRBV29-1, the J call TRBJ2-3, with D possibly TRBD2 on 6 matching bases. The germline V and J ends were trimmed by 4 bases and 2 bases, with 13 bases remaining between them. The CDR3 contains 14 residues. Germline V CDR1 and CDR2: SQVTM, ANQGSEA. CDR3 DNA sequence: TGCAGCGTTGGCCCCGGGGGATTCACAGATACGCAGTATTTT. Its translation: CSVGPGGFTDTQYF.

This clonotype came up many times. V usage is TRBV7-9 and J usage is TRBJ2-5; D is possibly TRBD2 (7 bases). The V gene lost 8 bases and the J gene lost 5 bases, with 18 bases spanning the gap. Germline loops: CDR1 SEHNR, CDR2 FQNEAQ (reference sequence). This CDR3 region has 14 residues. The CDR3 region is CASELREGDETQYF. The CDR3 region has the DNA TGTGCCAGCGAACTAAGGGAGGGGGACGAGACCCAGTACTTC.

This chain connects TRBV29-1 to TRBJ1-2; D is unclear. Germline CDR1 and CDR2: SQVTM and ANQGSEA. The CDR3 contains 11 residues. V shed 7 bases and J shed 5 bases, with 11 bases lying between them. CDR3 coding DNA: TGCAGCGCTGCCGAGGGTTATGGCTACACCTTC. It is translated as CSAAEGYGYTF.

At least ten counts were recorded for this clonotype. The V and J genes are TRBV5-5 and TRBJ2-2; possibly TRBD2 for D (5 bases). In germline, CDR1 is SGHKS, CDR2 YYEKEE (reference sequence). This CDR3 has 15 amino acids. V lost 1 base to trimming and J lost 1 base, with 8 bases between them. CDR3 in amino acids: CASSLSLENTGELFF. In DNA form, the CDR3 reads TGTGCCAGCAGCTTGTCACTAGAGAACACCGGGGAGCTGTTTTTT.

Ten or more counts support this clonotype. V and J are TRBV2 and TRBJ1-5, with no clear D. Trimming stripped 1 base from V and 8 bases from J, with 9 bases between. CDR1 is SNHLY, CDR2 FYNNEI, per germline. The CDR3 is 13 amino acids. CDR3 residues: CASSEGEKKPQHF. CDR3 bases: TGTGCCAGCAGTGAAGGGGAGAAGAAGCCCCAGCATTTT.

This clonotype was recorded at least ten times. This chain joins TRBV7-2 and TRBJ2-1; 7 nucleotides agree with TRBD1. The CDR3 spans 14 residues. Germline CDR1 is SGHTA and CDR2 is FQGNSA. The J segment lost 10 bases and the V segment lost 3 bases, leaving 9 bases of the junction unmatched. The CDR3 DNA reads as TGTGCCAGCAGCTTCGGTAGGGGGCCGGGGGAGCAGTTCTTC. This sequence encodes CASSFGRGPGEQFF.

This clonotype was observed many times. This chain connects TRBV6-4 to TRBJ2-1; 9 bases match TRBD2. The CDR3 length is 15 residues. Germline lookup yields CDR1 MRHNA and CDR2 SNTAGT. With 2 bases clipped from V and 7 bases from J, the junction kept 6 bases outside the gene matches. CDR3 amino acids: CASSDGGGAGNEQFF. For the CDR3, the DNA is TGTGCCAGCAGTGACGGCGGGGGGGCCGGGAATGAGCAGTTCTTC.

This clonotype was picked up many times. V usage is TRBV7-2 and J usage is TRBJ2-7; 8 nucleotides align to TRBD1. The CDR3 loop spans 14 amino acids. V dropped 5 bases and J dropped 3; count of bases not matched to a gene: 6. Looked up from germline, CDR1 is SGHTA and CDR2 is FQGNSA. The CDR3 protein is CASSGTGAVYEQYF. CDR3 sequence (DNA): TGTGCCAGCAGCGGGACAGGCGCCGTCTACGAGCAGTACTTC.

This clonotype was observed many times. The rearrangement links TRBV3-1 to TRBJ1-5; D uncertain. V lost 4 bases and J lost 5, with 15 bases in between. In germline, CDR1 is LGHDT, CDR2 YNNKEL (reference sequence). This CDR3 contains 15 residues. The CDR3 spells CASSLGLLTDQPQHF. CDR3 in DNA: TGTGCCAGCAGCCTTGGGCTATTGACGGATCAGCCCCAGCATTTT.

The chain combines TRBV20-1 with TRBJ1-3; D is perhaps TRBD1 (5 bases). The CDR3 has 12 residues. In germline, CDR1 is DFQATT, CDR2 SNEGSKA (reference sequence). CDR3 loop: CSAYHGGTTIYF. The CDR3 coding sequence is TGCAGCGCCTATCATGGGGGGACCACCATATATTTT.

There are many counts of this clonotype. The chain is built from TRBV28 and TRBJ2-1, with TRBD2 identical over 7 bases. Trimming removed 5 bases from V and 14 bases from J; junction bases left unmatched: 6. CDR1 and CDR2 from the germline V gene are MDHEN and SYDVKM. The CDR3 spans 11 residues. In DNA form, the CDR3 reads TGTGCCAGCAGTCTCGGACTAGAGAAGTTCTTC. Protein: CASSLGLEKFF.

This clonotype showed up just a few times. The chain recombines TRBV2 with TRBJ2-3; a weak D match, TRBD1 (6 bases). This CDR3 is 16 amino acids long. The V end was cut by 0 bases, the J end by 6 bases, with 16 bases between. Germline lookup yields CDR1 SNHLY and CDR2 FYNNEI. CDR3 protein: CASSEAQGSKADTQYF. The CDR3 nucleotides are TGTGCCAGCAGTGAAGCGCAGGGGTCGAAAGCCGATACGCAGTATTTT. Using reference TRBV2 and TRBJ2-3 for the parts outside the CDR3, the full variable domain is EPEVTQTPSHQVTQMGQEVILRCVPISNHLYFYWYRQILGQKVEFLVSFYNNEISEKSEIFDDQFSVERPDGSNFTLKIRSTKLEDSAMYFCASSEAQGSKADTQYFGPGTRLTVL.

This clonotype was counted ten times or more. V usage is TRBV7-2 and J usage is TRBJ1-1, with 9 bases that match TRBD1. The CDR3 is made up of 15 amino acids. V lost 1 base, J lost 5 bases, and 5 bases stayed unmatched. CDR1 and CDR2 from the germline V gene are SGHTA and FQGNSA. CDR3 in DNA: TGTGCCAGCAGCTTAGTAGGGACAGGGAAGACTGAAGCTTTCTTT. The encoded protein is CASSLVGTGKTEAFF.

In its sample, this clonotype was seen many times. This sequence joins TRBV6-1 and TRBJ1-1; D perhaps matches TRBD1 (5 bases). The germline V gene encodes CDR1 MNHNS and CDR2 SASEGT. V lost 6 bases to trimming and J lost 4 bases, with 24 bases between them. The CDR3 is 17 amino acids. CDR3 region: CASRVGGTGTTSTEAFF. Written as DNA, the CDR3 is TGTGCCAGCAGGGTTGGGGGAACAGGTACTACGAGCACTGAAGCTTTCTTT.

The sample holds many counts of this clonotype. This chain joins TRBV7-2 and TRBJ1-5; D remains unclear. Per the germline V gene, CDR1 is SGHTA and CDR2 is FQGNSA. Trimming took off 1 base at V and 4 bases at J, with 5 bases between the two ends. The CDR3 is 13 amino acids. CDR3 loop: CASSLGANQPQHF. The CDR3 DNA reads as TGTGCCAGCAGCTTAGGGGCTAATCAGCCCCAGCATTTT.

Many counts were recorded for this clonotype. The V gene is TRBV7-2, the J gene TRBJ1-1, with D perhaps TRBD1 (6 bases). V was cut by 2 bases and J by 0 bases, with 16 bases left in between. The CDR3 is 17 residues long. The germline gives CDR1 SGHTA, CDR2 FQGNSA. The CDR3 nucleotides are TGTGCCAGCAGCTTACGTGTCAGGGGCGGGTTGAACACTGAAGCTTTCTTT. Its translation: CASSLRVRGGLNTEAFF. Combining the CDR3 with reference TRBV7-2 and TRBJ1-1 gives the whole variable domain GAGVSQSPSNKVTEKGKDVELRCDPISGHTALYWYRQSLGQGLEFLIYFQGNSAPDKSGLPSDRFSAERTGGSVSTLTIQRTQQEDSAVYLCASSLRVRGGLNTEAFFGQGTRLTVV.

At least ten counts were recorded for this clonotype. This chain links TRBV7-9 with TRBJ1-5; D uncertain. Trimming removed 8 bases at V and 7 bases at J, with 12 bases between. CDR1 is SEHNR and CDR2 is FQNEAQ in the germline V gene (reference sequence). The CDR3 has 12 amino acids. CDR3 coding DNA: TGTGCCAGCTCCCTAAGGGCGCAGCCCCAGCATTTT. It specifies CASSLRAQPQHF.

The chain has TRBV10-3 and TRBJ1-3; weak D call: TRBD1 (6 bases). This CDR3 has 14 amino acids. The germline V gene encodes CDR1 ENHRY and CDR2 SYGVKD. V shed 3 bases and J shed 7 bases, with 13 bases lying between them. The CDR3 coding sequence is TGTGCCATCAGTGAACCCAGGGGAGGCAACACCATATATTTT. It translates to CAISEPRGGNTIYF.

This clonotype appeared many times. This chain connects TRBV7-9 to TRBJ1-3, with 7 bases lining up with TRBD1. The CDR3 is made up of 18 amino acids. Trimming cost V 1 base and J 0 bases; bases outside gene matches: 9. The germline CDR1 and CDR2 sequences are SEHNR and FQNEAQ (reference sequence). CDR3 residues: CASSLVARGQNSGNTIYF. DNA of the CDR3: TGTGCCAGCAGCTTAGTAGCTCGGGGACAGAACTCTGGAAACACCATATATTTT.